This T cell receptor (beta chain) appears in the sequencing data of a study of T-cell reconstitution after alpha-beta-depleted transplantation in children. Preparing the TCRbeta library involved the use of unique molecular identifiers. TCRdb analysed the PCR reads with MiXCR anew, one entry per CDR3 protein. The table lists over 550,000 distinct CDR3 sequences, about 10% of them singletons. The CDR3 covers 17 residues. Trimming removed 0 bases from V and 2 bases from J, with 18 bases in between. The count of this clonotype is one. This clonotype was sampled from a human donor who donated a stem cell graft to a child with acute myeloid leukemia. The sequences come from PBMCs from the stem cell graft donor, collected from the stem cell graft. The chain has TRBV5-7 and TRBJ2-7; D is unresolved. TRBV5-7 is an ORF, with its function uncertain. As DNA, the CDR3 is TGTGCCAGCAGCTTGGAGCCTACCTTCGGCAGAACCTACGAGCAGTACTTC. It specifies CASSLEPTFGRTYEQYF.